A selection of T cell receptor beta chains follows, all from one sample in a study. TCRdb re-derived calls from the 5' RACE reads in MiXCR, one entry per CDR3 protein. The table records about 50,000 distinct CDR3 sequences, about 28% of them present only once. What was sequenced was naive CD4+ T cells sorted from blood. The receptors shown here come from a female donor with breast cancer. Each CDR3 is given with its conserved first and last residue. The order of the fields is J gene, D gene, clone size, V gene, CDR3 DNA, CDR3 protein. A D gene is named only where the DNA matches it firmly. Clone size is shown for a subset of rows, as once, few, many or a class of expanded clone.

j_call: TRBJ2-5; d_call: NA; clone_size: NA; v_call: TRBV20-1; cdr3_nt: TGCAGTGCCGATCCCGGACAGAACCAAGAGACCCAGTACTTC; cdr3_aa: CSADPGQNQETQYF
j_call: TRBJ2-3; d_call: NA; clone_size: NA; v_call: TRBV13; cdr3_nt: TGTGCCGGCAGCCCGGGCAGAACCAGCACAGATACGCAGTATTTT; cdr3_aa: CAGSPGRTSTDTQYF
j_call: TRBJ2-7; d_call: NA; clone_size: few; v_call: TRBV11-2; cdr3_nt: TGTGCCAGCAGCTTAGATGTTGGTGAGCAGTACTTC; cdr3_aa: CASSLDVGEQYF
j_call: TRBJ2-3; d_call: NA; clone_size: NA; v_call: TRBV6-6; cdr3_nt: TGTGCCAGCACCCCCCGGGGGGCTAGCACAGATACGCAGTATTTT; cdr3_aa: CASTPRGASTDTQYF
j_call: TRBJ2-2; d_call: NA; clone_size: NA; v_call: TRBV7-8; cdr3_nt: TGTGCCAGCAGCTTAGTTGTCCGGACTATGTTTCCCGGGGAGCCGTTTTTT; cdr3_aa: CASSLVVRTMFPGEPFF
j_call: TRBJ2-1; d_call: NA; clone_size: few; v_call: TRBV7-9; cdr3_nt: TGTGCCAGCAGCCGAGACATTTATGAGCAGTTCTTC; cdr3_aa: CASSRDIYEQFF
j_call: TRBJ2-6; d_call: NA; clone_size: NA; v_call: TRBV15; cdr3_nt: TGTGCCACCAGCAGTAACCGCGCTGGGGCCAACGTCCTGACTTTC; cdr3_aa: CATSSNRAGANVLTF
j_call: TRBJ2-2; d_call: NA; clone_size: few; v_call: TRBV18; cdr3_nt: TGTGCCAGCTCAGTCAGGGGTTCCGTGGACACCGGGGAGCTGTTTTTT; cdr3_aa: CASSVRGSVDTGELFF
j_call: TRBJ2-1; d_call: NA; clone_size: NA; v_call: TRBV7-2; cdr3_nt: TGTGCCAGCGTTTTCGGGGGTGAGCAGTTCTTC; cdr3_aa: CASVFGGEQFF
j_call: TRBJ2-1; d_call: NA; clone_size: NA; v_call: TRBV5-6; cdr3_nt: TGTGCCAGCAGCTTGAGGGGGTCCAAGTTCTTC; cdr3_aa: CASSLRGSKFF
j_call: TRBJ2-5; d_call: TRBD2; clone_size: NA; v_call: TRBV28; cdr3_nt: TGTGCCAGCAGTGCCCGACTAGCGGGGGATGGAGAGACCCAGTACTTC; cdr3_aa: CASSARLAGDGETQYF
j_call: TRBJ2-1; d_call: NA; clone_size: NA; v_call: TRBV12-3/TRBV12-4; cdr3_nt: TGTGCCAGCAGTTTAGACAGGAATCCCTACAATGAGCAGTTCTTC; cdr3_aa: CASSLDRNPYNEQFF
j_call: TRBJ1-1; d_call: NA; clone_size: NA; v_call: TRBV4-2; cdr3_nt: TGTGCCAGCAGTGAAAAGCTCGGGAACACTGAAGCTTTCTTT; cdr3_aa: CASSEKLGNTEAFF
j_call: TRBJ1-2; d_call: NA; clone_size: NA; v_call: TRBV5-1; cdr3_nt: TGCGCCAGCAGCTTGGATCCGGGTTGGGACTATGGCTACACCTTC; cdr3_aa: CASSLDPGWDYGYTF
j_call: TRBJ1-2; d_call: NA; clone_size: NA; v_call: TRBV6-6; cdr3_nt: TGTGCCAGCAGCTATGGACTGGCGGAGGGCTACACCTTC; cdr3_aa: CASSYGLAEGYTF
j_call: TRBJ2-7; d_call: NA; clone_size: few; v_call: TRBV20-1; cdr3_nt: TGCAGTGCTAAAATGGGGGGCCTAGGCTCCTACGAGCAGTACTTC; cdr3_aa: CSAKMGGLGSYEQYF
j_call: TRBJ2-3; d_call: TRBD1; clone_size: few; v_call: TRBV5-1; cdr3_nt: TGCGCCAGCAGTTACAGGGGGGATACGCAGTATTTT; cdr3_aa: CASSYRGDTQYF
j_call: TRBJ1-5; d_call: NA; clone_size: few; v_call: TRBV12-3/TRBV12-4; cdr3_nt: TGTGCCAGCAGTCTACAAGGGGATCAGCCCCAGCATTTT; cdr3_aa: CASSLQGDQPQHF
j_call: TRBJ1-6; d_call: NA; clone_size: NA; v_call: TRBV4-1; cdr3_nt: TGCGCCAGCAGCCAAGATAGGGGTGATTCACCCCTCCACTTT; cdr3_aa: CASSQDRGDSPLHF
j_call: TRBJ1-6; d_call: TRBD1; clone_size: many; v_call: TRBV5-1; cdr3_nt: TGCGCCAGCAGCTTGGCAGGACAGGGGTATTCACCCCTCCACTTT; cdr3_aa: CASSLAGQGYSPLHF
j_call: TRBJ2-7; d_call: NA; clone_size: many; v_call: TRBV5-1; cdr3_nt: TGCGCCAGCAGCTTGGAAGGAGTGGCGTCCCGCGAGCAGTACTTC; cdr3_aa: CASSLEGVASREQYF
j_call: TRBJ2-2; d_call: TRBD2; clone_size: few; v_call: TRBV4-2; cdr3_nt: TGTGCCAGCAGCCAGGGACTAGGTTTGTCGTCCGGGGAGCTGTTTTTT; cdr3_aa: CASSQGLGLSSGELFF
j_call: TRBJ2-1; d_call: NA; clone_size: NA; v_call: TRBV4-2; cdr3_nt: TGTGCCAGCAGCCAAGGGCCGGGTAATGAGCAGTTCTTC; cdr3_aa: CASSQGPGNEQFF
j_call: TRBJ2-5; d_call: NA; clone_size: few; v_call: TRBV5-6; cdr3_nt: TGTGCCAGCAGCTTGGGCGGGGTGGAGACCCAGTACTTC; cdr3_aa: CASSLGGVETQYF
j_call: TRBJ1-5; d_call: NA; clone_size: few; v_call: TRBV12-3/TRBV12-4; cdr3_nt: TGTGCCAGCACCCTCCGCCACATTTCCGGGGGGGGAGGCAATCAGCCCCAGCATTTT; cdr3_aa: CASTLRHISGGGGNQPQHF
j_call: TRBJ2-2; d_call: NA; clone_size: NA; v_call: TRBV11-2; cdr3_nt: TGTGCCAGCAGCTTAGGCTTGGAAGCCGTTTACACCGGGGAGCTGTTTTTT; cdr3_aa: CASSLGLEAVYTGELFF
j_call: TRBJ2-7; d_call: TRBD2; clone_size: few; v_call: TRBV4-1; cdr3_nt: TGCGCCAGCAGCCCAGTAGCGGGAGCCGGCGAGCAGTACTTC; cdr3_aa: CASSPVAGAGEQYF
j_call: TRBJ2-6; d_call: TRBD1; clone_size: few; v_call: TRBV5-1; cdr3_nt: TGCGCCAGCAGCGGGACAGGGGGCTTTGGGGCCAACGTCCTGACTTTC; cdr3_aa: CASSGTGGFGANVLTF
j_call: TRBJ2-2; d_call: NA; clone_size: NA; v_call: TRBV5-4; cdr3_nt: TGTGCCAGCAGCTTGTTTGCGGGCACCGGGGAGCTGTTTTTT; cdr3_aa: CASSLFAGTGELFF
j_call: TRBJ2-5; d_call: NA; clone_size: many; v_call: TRBV5-1; cdr3_nt: TGCGCCAGCAGCTTGGCCCAAGAGACCCAGTACTTC; cdr3_aa: CASSLAQETQYF
j_call: TRBJ1-5; d_call: NA; clone_size: NA; v_call: TRBV6-2/TRBV6-3; cdr3_nt: TGTGCCAGCAGTCTTAATACTGATATGCCCCAGCATTTT; cdr3_aa: CASSLNTDMPQHF
j_call: TRBJ1-5; d_call: NA; clone_size: NA; v_call: TRBV20-1; cdr3_nt: TGCTGTGTATCTACGGGTCTCTCGAATCAGCCCCAGCATTTT; cdr3_aa: CCVSTGLSNQPQHF
j_call: TRBJ1-1; d_call: NA; clone_size: NA; v_call: TRBV6-2/TRBV6-3; cdr3_nt: TGTGCCAGCAGTTACATGGCCATGAACACTGAAGCTTTCTTT; cdr3_aa: CASSYMAMNTEAFF
j_call: TRBJ2-7; d_call: TRBD1; clone_size: NA; v_call: TRBV5-1; cdr3_nt: TGCGCCAGCAGCACGGGACAGGGGGCAGTCGAGCAGTACTTC; cdr3_aa: CASSTGQGAVEQYF
j_call: TRBJ1-5; d_call: NA; clone_size: NA; v_call: TRBV7-8; cdr3_nt: TGTGCCAGCAGCACCCAAATAGGGAGCAATCAGCCCCAGCATTTT; cdr3_aa: CASSTQIGSNQPQHF
j_call: TRBJ2-5; d_call: TRBD1; clone_size: NA; v_call: TRBV7-2; cdr3_nt: TGTGCCAGCAGCCCGAGAGACAGGGGCCACCAAGAGACCCAGTACTTC; cdr3_aa: CASSPRDRGHQETQYF
j_call: TRBJ2-4; d_call: NA; clone_size: NA; v_call: TRBV6-2/TRBV6-3; cdr3_nt: TGTGCCAGCAGTTACCCCTCGAGGAGCGGGACAAAAAACATTCAGTACTTC; cdr3_aa: CASSYPSRSGTKNIQYF
j_call: TRBJ1-1; d_call: TRBD1; clone_size: NA; v_call: TRBV5-6; cdr3_nt: TGTGCCAGCAGCCGGACAGGGGACGCGAGGACTGAAGCTTTCTTT; cdr3_aa: CASSRTGDARTEAFF
j_call: TRBJ1-2; d_call: NA; clone_size: NA; v_call: TRBV4-2; cdr3_nt: TGTGCCAGCAGCCAAGTTGTCTCCGGGCGAGGCTACACCTTC; cdr3_aa: CASSQVVSGRGYTF
j_call: TRBJ2-7; d_call: TRBD1; clone_size: NA; v_call: TRBV6-1; cdr3_nt: TGTGCCAGCAGTGAAGCCGACAGGGAAGAGCAGTACTTC; cdr3_aa: CASSEADREEQYF
j_call: TRBJ2-1; d_call: TRBD2; clone_size: NA; v_call: TRBV30; cdr3_nt: TGTGCCTGGACTAGCGGGATGGACAATGAGCAGTTCTTC; cdr3_aa: CAWTSGMDNEQFF
j_call: TRBJ2-1; d_call: NA; clone_size: few; v_call: TRBV6-2/TRBV6-3; cdr3_nt: TGTGCCAGCAGTTACTCGTCAGCGGCAGACATAAGCTCCTACAATGAGCAGTTCTTC; cdr3_aa: CASSYSSAADISSYNEQFF
j_call: TRBJ2-1; d_call: NA; clone_size: NA; v_call: TRBV5-1; cdr3_nt: TGCGCCAGCAGCTTGACAACCCGGGACTACAATGAGCAGTTCTTC; cdr3_aa: CASSLTTRDYNEQFF
j_call: TRBJ2-3; d_call: NA; clone_size: NA; v_call: TRBV5-1; cdr3_nt: TGCGCCAGCAGCGAGAAGATTTCTAGCACAGATACGCAGTATTTT; cdr3_aa: CASSEKISSTDTQYF
j_call: TRBJ2-3; d_call: TRBD2; clone_size: NA; v_call: TRBV13; cdr3_nt: TGTGCCAGCAGCCTAAGACTAGCGGGAGTTTCAGATACGCAGTATTTT; cdr3_aa: CASSLRLAGVSDTQYF
j_call: TRBJ2-7; d_call: TRBD2; clone_size: few; v_call: TRBV5-1; cdr3_nt: TGCGCCGGCGGCCAATGGGAGGGCCGCTACGAGCAGTACTTC; cdr3_aa: CAGGQWEGRYEQYF
j_call: TRBJ2-3; d_call: NA; clone_size: NA; v_call: TRBV5-1; cdr3_nt: TGCGCCAGCAGCTTGGCTAGCGCTAGCACAGATACGCAGTATTTT; cdr3_aa: CASSLASASTDTQYF
j_call: TRBJ1-5; d_call: NA; clone_size: many; v_call: TRBV9; cdr3_nt: TGTGCCAGCAGCGAAGGGGGGGTGGGTCAGCCCCAGCATTTT; cdr3_aa: CASSEGGVGQPQHF
j_call: TRBJ2-1; d_call: NA; clone_size: many; v_call: TRBV5-1; cdr3_nt: TGCGCCAGCAGCTCAGCCCTGAGGACTGAGCAGTTCTTC; cdr3_aa: CASSSALRTEQFF
j_call: TRBJ1-1; d_call: NA; clone_size: NA; v_call: TRBV29-1; cdr3_nt: TGCAGCGTTGAGAGGCCCTATGAAGCTTTCTTT; cdr3_aa: CSVERPYEAFF
j_call: TRBJ1-2; d_call: NA; clone_size: few; v_call: TRBV12-3/TRBV12-4; cdr3_nt: TGTGCCAGCGGGGACTCTGATCTCTATGGCTACACCTTC; cdr3_aa: CASGDSDLYGYTF
j_call: TRBJ1-1; d_call: NA; clone_size: few; v_call: TRBV5-1; cdr3_nt: TGCGCCAGCAGCCCCTTTTTTGGGAGGACTGAAGCTTTCTTT; cdr3_aa: CASSPFFGRTEAFF
j_call: TRBJ1-2; d_call: TRBD1; clone_size: NA; v_call: TRBV29-1; cdr3_nt: TGCAGCGTCTCGACAGGGGGCCGTGGCTACACCTTC; cdr3_aa: CSVSTGGRGYTF
j_call: TRBJ1-1; d_call: NA; clone_size: NA; v_call: TRBV7-9; cdr3_nt: TGTGCCAGCAGACCAAGCGCAGGGTGGTCCACTGAAGCTTTCTTT; cdr3_aa: CASRPSAGWSTEAFF
j_call: TRBJ2-2; d_call: NA; clone_size: few; v_call: TRBV4-1; cdr3_nt: TGCGCCAGCAGCCACGGAATTAAGGCAGGCATCGGGGAGCTGTTTTTT; cdr3_aa: CASSHGIKAGIGELFF